The 4 T cell receptor beta chains in this list originate from one sample, sequenced in a study of molecular identifiers for immune sequencing clone quantification. TCRdb re-called the PCR reads with MiXCR, one entry per CDR3 protein. The repertoire holds some 97,000 distinct CDR3 sequences, roughly a third seen once, with around 3.9% in the top ten. The sequenced material came from naive CD8+ T cells from blood, with Jurkat cell RNA spiked in. Subset of the sample: FACS-sorted CD8+CD4-CCR7+CD45RA+ naive T cells. The receptors come from a human donor in good health. Some libraries in this study had Jurkat cell RNA spiked in.

The chain recombines TRBV5-5 with TRBJ1-5; D call uncertain. CDR3 length: 13 residues. The V and J ends lost 2 bases and 0 bases respectively, with 3 bases between them. Germline V gene data show CDR1 as SGHKS and CDR2 as YYEKEE (reference sequence). The CDR3 DNA sequence: TGTGCCAGCAGCTTCGATAGCAATCAGCCCCAGCATTTT. Protein product: CASSFDSNQPQHF.

The chain links TRBV11-2 to TRBJ2-5; 7 positions match TRBD2. The V gene's germline CDR1 is SGHAT and CDR2 FQNNGV. The CDR3 has 13 residues. V shed 3 bases and J 9 bases; nucleotides not matched to a gene: 7. The CDR3 region has the DNA TGTGCCAGCAGCTTGGGAGGGGCGGAGCCCCAGTACTTC. This codes for CASSLGGAEPQYF.

This chain links TRBV7-9 with TRBJ1-6; D gene ambiguous. Trimming cost V 4 bases and J 13 bases, with 20 bases left between them. Germline CDR1 is SEHNR and CDR2 is FQNEAQ (reference sequence). The CDR3 is made up of 15 amino acids. The CDR3 spells CASSSTRGRGIPLHF. In DNA, the CDR3 is TGTGCCAGCAGCTCCACGCGGGGTCGGGGTATTCCCCTCCACTTT.

Details on this clonotype: Just one base apart from a much larger clone, this may be a read error. The CDR3: CANSQDRGGYEQYF. As DNA, the CDR3 is TGCGCCAACAGCCAAGATCGAGGCGGCTACGAGCAGTACTTC. The chain employs TRBV4-3 and TRBJ2-7, with D unclear. The V gene's germline CDR1 is LGHNA and CDR2 YSLEER. CDR3 length equals 14 residues.